This TCR beta chain was recovered during a study of blood T cell repertoires in COVID-19. The table came from immunoSEQ multiplex PCR; TCRdb's copy has only in-frame clones and leaves some out. Of around 390,000 clones in the sample, more than 75% were seen once. The V end was cut by 4 bases, the J end by 4 bases, with 4 bases between. CDR3 length: 11 amino acids. Germline V gives CDR1 SNHLY, CDR2 FYNNEI. This TCR derives from a woman between 50 and 59 years old who had recovered from COVID-19. Sequenced input: PBMCs or T cells enriched from blood (not recorded which). The chain joins TRBV2 to TRBJ2-5; no reliable D call. CDR3 in DNA: TGTGCCAGCAGTGGACTAGAGACCCAGTACTTC. This translates into CASSGLETQYF. The complete variable domain, with remaining parts taken from reference TRBV2 and TRBJ2-5, reads EPEVTQTPSHQVTQMGQEVILRCVPISNHLYFYWYRQILGQKVEFLVSFYNNEISEKSEIFDDQFSVERPDGSNFTLKIRSTKLEDSAMYFCASSGLETQYFGPGTRLLVL.